A selection of T cell receptor beta chains follows, all from one sample in a study of Tregs in tolerant kidney transplant recipients. Here immunoSEQ multiplex PCR was the method, and the copy in TCRdb shows in-frame clones only, minus some. The table lists under 85,000 clones, 85% to 90% of them singletons, with approximately 0.4% in the top ten. The material sequenced was CD4+ T cells from blood, taken before the transplant. The receptors were gathered from a human donor who received a combined kidney and bone marrow transplant. Both conserved end residues are part of each CDR3. Each record gives: CDR3 protein, CDR3 DNA, D gene, J gene, clone size, V gene. D genes are given only for firm matches. Size tells how often a clone was seen (once, few, many) or the class of an expanded clone, and some rows leave it out.

CDR3aa: CASSFGEVTDTQYF
CDR3nt: TGCGCCAGCAGCTTTGGGGAGGTGACAGATACGCAGTATTTT
d_gene: .
j_gene: TRBJ2-3
abundance: .
v_gene: TRBV5-1

CDR3aa: CARTEPGLAGWGRVRGEQFF
CDR3nt: TGTGCCAGAACGGAGCCGGGACTAGCGGGGTGGGGAAGGGTCCGAGGTGAGCAGTTCTTC
d_gene: TRBD2
j_gene: TRBJ2-1
abundance: .
v_gene: TRBV19

CDR3aa: CASGPRTGEWETQYF
CDR3nt: TGCGCCAGCGGACCAAGAACGGGGGAATGGGAGACCCAGTACTTC
d_gene: .
j_gene: TRBJ2-5
abundance: .
v_gene: TRBV5-1

CDR3aa: CAISTGTSNNNEQFF
CDR3nt: TGTGCCATCTCCACCGGGACTAGCAACAACAATGAGCAGTTCTTC
d_gene: TRBD2
j_gene: TRBJ2-1
abundance: .
v_gene: TRBV10-3

CDR3aa: CASSDSSGNTIYF
CDR3nt: TGTGCCAGCTCCGATAGCTCTGGAAACACCATATATTTT
d_gene: .
j_gene: TRBJ1-3
abundance: .
v_gene: TRBV18

CDR3aa: CASSDRASTEAFF
CDR3nt: TGTGCCAGCAGTGACAGGGCATCCACTGAAGCTTTCTTT
d_gene: .
j_gene: TRBJ1-1
abundance: .
v_gene: TRBV2

CDR3aa: CASSVEGTRNEKLFF
CDR3nt: TGTGCCAGCAGCGTAGAGGGGACACGGAATGAAAAACTGTTTTTT
d_gene: .
j_gene: TRBJ1-4
abundance: .
v_gene: TRBV9

CDR3aa: CASIPGHQNTGELFF
CDR3nt: TGTGCCAGTATCCCAGGACATCAGAACACCGGGGAGCTGTTTTTT
d_gene: .
j_gene: TRBJ2-2
abundance: .
v_gene: TRBV19

CDR3aa: CATSRDRQAYGYTF
CDR3nt: TGTGCCACCAGCAGAGATCGACAGGCATATGGCTACACCTTC
d_gene: .
j_gene: TRBJ1-2
abundance: .
v_gene: TRBV15

CDR3aa: CASRGGAGETQYF
CDR3nt: TGTGCCAGCAGAGGGGGCGCGGGAGAGACCCAGTACTTC
d_gene: TRBD1
j_gene: TRBJ2-5
abundance: few
v_gene: TRBV7-6

CDR3aa: CASSETVTDTQYF
CDR3nt: TGTGCCAGCAGCGAGACTGTCACAGATACGCAGTATTTT
d_gene: .
j_gene: TRBJ2-3
abundance: .
v_gene: TRBV9

CDR3aa: CASSPQGANYGYTF
CDR3nt: TGTGCCAGCTCACCACAGGGGGCGAACTATGGCTACACCTTC
d_gene: TRBD1
j_gene: TRBJ1-2
abundance: .
v_gene: TRBV18

CDR3aa: CASSAEVTGNTIYF
CDR3nt: TGTGCCAGCAGTGCAGAAGTTACTGGAAACACCATATATTTT
d_gene: .
j_gene: TRBJ1-3
abundance: .
v_gene: TRBV28

CDR3aa: CASSPRSGTGVPGGEQYF
CDR3nt: TGTGCCAGCTCACCCCGGTCCGGGACAGGGGTACCCGGGGGCGAGCAGTACTTC
d_gene: TRBD1
j_gene: TRBJ2-7
abundance: .
v_gene: TRBV18

CDR3aa: CASRGFGTGDYEQYF
CDR3nt: TGTGCCAGCAGGGGATTCGGGACAGGGGATTACGAGCAGTACTTC
d_gene: TRBD1
j_gene: TRBJ2-7
abundance: .
v_gene: TRBV28

CDR3aa: CASSFGGELDTQYF
CDR3nt: TGTGCCAGCAGTTTTGGGGGCGAGTTAGATACGCAGTATTTT
d_gene: .
j_gene: TRBJ2-3
abundance: .
v_gene: TRBV28

CDR3aa: CASSLITGNTEAFF
CDR3nt: TGTGCCAGCAGTTTAATAACAGGGAACACTGAAGCTTTCTTT
d_gene: .
j_gene: TRBJ1-1
abundance: .
v_gene: TRBV27

CDR3aa: CATTFTGDTEAFF
CDR3nt: TGTGCCACCACCTTCACAGGGGACACTGAAGCTTTCTTT
d_gene: TRBD1
j_gene: TRBJ1-1
abundance: .
v_gene: TRBV2

CDR3aa: CASSPRTDRANYGYTF
CDR3nt: TGTGCCAGCTCACCTAGGACGGACAGGGCTAACTATGGCTACACCTTC
d_gene: TRBD1
j_gene: TRBJ1-2
abundance: .
v_gene: TRBV18

CDR3aa: CASSITGSNQPQHF
CDR3nt: TGTGCCAGCAGCATAACAGGGAGCAATCAGCCCCAGCATTTT
d_gene: .
j_gene: TRBJ1-5
abundance: .
v_gene: TRBV7-2

CDR3aa: CASSWQGGSEQYF
CDR3nt: TGTGCCAGCAGTTGGCAGGGAGGGTCCGAGCAGTACTTC
d_gene: TRBD2
j_gene: TRBJ2-7
abundance: .
v_gene: TRBV28

CDR3aa: CAWSFGGTGETQYF
CDR3nt: TGTGCCTGGAGTTTCGGGGGGACAGGAGAGACCCAGTACTTC
d_gene: .
j_gene: TRBJ2-5
abundance: .
v_gene: TRBV30

CDR3aa: CAIRFGQAFEAFF
CDR3nt: TGTGCCATCAGGTTCGGACAGGCGTTTGAAGCTTTCTTT
d_gene: TRBD1
j_gene: TRBJ1-1
abundance: .
v_gene: TRBV10-3

CDR3aa: CASSPLTGTGIYEQYF
CDR3nt: TGTGCCAGCAGCCCCCTGACCGGGACAGGGATCTACGAGCAGTACTTC
d_gene: TRBD1
j_gene: TRBJ2-7
abundance: .
v_gene: TRBV7-2

CDR3aa: CATGRGGFLGGQFF
CDR3nt: TGTGCCACCGGCCGGGGGGGTTTCCTAGGGGGGCAGTTCTTC
d_gene: TRBD2
j_gene: TRBJ2-1
abundance: .
v_gene: TRBV15

CDR3aa: CASSLGVGGRGGELFF
CDR3nt: TGTGCCAGCAGTTTAGGGGTAGGGGGCCGCGGCGGGGAGCTGTTTTTT
d_gene: TRBD1
j_gene: TRBJ2-2
abundance: .
v_gene: TRBV27

CDR3aa: CASSLRRTSGMVNEQFF
CDR3nt: TGTGCCAGCAGCTTACGTAGGACTAGCGGGATGGTCAATGAGCAGTTCTTC
d_gene: TRBD2
j_gene: TRBJ2-1
abundance: .
v_gene: TRBV7-6

CDR3aa: CASSLGGAYGYTF
CDR3nt: TGTGCCAGCAGCTTGGGAGGAGCCTATGGCTACACCTTC
d_gene: .
j_gene: TRBJ1-2
abundance: few
v_gene: TRBV5-6

CDR3aa: CASSLRGGQAYEQYF
CDR3nt: TGTGCCAGCAGCTTAAGGGGGGGACAGGCCTACGAGCAGTACTTC
d_gene: .
j_gene: TRBJ2-7
abundance: .
v_gene: TRBV7-9

CDR3aa: CASSLPYRGEQYF
CDR3nt: TGTGCCAGCAGCTTACCATACAGGGGCGAGCAGTACTTC
d_gene: TRBD1
j_gene: TRBJ2-7
abundance: .
v_gene: TRBV7-2

CDR3aa: CASSLRGSTDTQYF
CDR3nt: TGCGCCAGCAGCTTGCGGGGGAGCACAGATACGCAGTATTTT
d_gene: .
j_gene: TRBJ2-3
abundance: .
v_gene: TRBV5-1

CDR3aa: CASSLGQGDGYTF
CDR3nt: TGCGCCAGCAGCTTGGGACAGGGAGACGGCTACACCTTC
d_gene: TRBD1
j_gene: TRBJ1-2
abundance: .
v_gene: TRBV5-1

CDR3aa: CASRGLVFHEQFF
CDR3nt: TGTGCCAGCAGGGGACTAGTCTTTCATGAGCAGTTCTTC
d_gene: TRBD2
j_gene: TRBJ2-1
abundance: once
v_gene: TRBV25-1

CDR3aa: CASSAGIQGSGNTIYF
CDR3nt: TGTGCCAGCAGTGCCGGGATACAAGGCTCGGGAAACACCATATATTTT
d_gene: .
j_gene: TRBJ1-3
abundance: .
v_gene: TRBV6-1

CDR3aa: CASSRLVVTGNEQFF
CDR3nt: TGTGCCAGCAGCAGACTAGTAGTCACGGGGAATGAGCAGTTCTTC
d_gene: .
j_gene: TRBJ2-1
abundance: .
v_gene: TRBV7-8

CDR3aa: CASSLDRAGLAGGQFF
CDR3nt: TGTGCCAGCAGTTTGGACAGGGCTGGACTAGCGGGAGGACAGTTCTTC
d_gene: TRBD2
j_gene: TRBJ2-1
abundance: once
v_gene: TRBV27

CDR3aa: CASSIQYSNEKLFF
CDR3nt: TGTGCCAGTAGTATACAGTATTCTAATGAAAAACTGTTTTTT
d_gene: .
j_gene: TRBJ1-4
abundance: .
v_gene: TRBV19

CDR3aa: CASTPPVGTSGLLSYEQYF
CDR3nt: TGTGCCAGCACCCCCCCGGTGGGGACTAGCGGTCTTCTCTCCTACGAGCAGTACTTC
d_gene: TRBD2
j_gene: TRBJ2-7
abundance: .
v_gene: TRBV7-2

CDR3aa: CASRLSRRSDYGYTF
CDR3nt: TGTGCAAGTCGCTTATCGCGGAGGAGTGACTATGGCTACACCTTC
d_gene: .
j_gene: TRBJ1-2
abundance: .
v_gene: TRBV12-2

CDR3aa: CASSQDVGRDYEQYF
CDR3nt: TGCGCCAGCAGCCAAGATGTGGGGCGGGACTACGAGCAGTACTTC
d_gene: .
j_gene: TRBJ2-7
abundance: .
v_gene: TRBV4-1

CDR3aa: CASSSWQGPYNEQFF
CDR3nt: TGTGCCAGCAGTTCGTGGCAGGGTCCCTACAATGAGCAGTTCTTC
d_gene: .
j_gene: TRBJ2-1
abundance: .
v_gene: TRBV27

CDR3aa: CASRKGTHSSYNEQFF
CDR3nt: TGTGCCAGCAGAAAGGGGACTCATAGCTCCTACAATGAGCAGTTCTTC
d_gene: .
j_gene: TRBJ2-1
abundance: .
v_gene: TRBV7-8

CDR3aa: CAISDRGGAKETQYF
CDR3nt: TGTGCCATCAGTGATCGGGGGGGCGCAAAAGAGACCCAGTACTTC
d_gene: TRBD2
j_gene: TRBJ2-5
abundance: .
v_gene: TRBV10-3

CDR3aa: CACTTSGSSYEQYF
CDR3nt: TGTGCCTGCACTACTAGCGGGAGTTCCTACGAGCAGTACTTC
d_gene: TRBD2
j_gene: TRBJ2-7
abundance: .
v_gene: TRBV30

CDR3aa: CASSLDLAYEQYF
CDR3nt: TGTGCCAGCAGCTTAGACTTAGCGTACGAGCAGTACTTC
d_gene: .
j_gene: TRBJ2-7
abundance: .
v_gene: TRBV11-2

CDR3aa: CASSGEDGGGGPLDTQYF
CDR3nt: TGCGCCAGCAGCGGCGAAGACGGAGGGGGAGGGCCCTTAGATACGCAGTATTTT
d_gene: .
j_gene: TRBJ2-3
abundance: .
v_gene: TRBV5-1

CDR3aa: CASSSWTSGKIGELFF
CDR3nt: TGTGCCAGCAGCTCGTGGACTAGCGGGAAAATCGGGGAGCTGTTTTTT
d_gene: TRBD2
j_gene: TRBJ2-2
abundance: .
v_gene: TRBV7-3

CDR3aa: CASADREPLTDTQYF
CDR3nt: TGTGCCAGCGCGGACCGGGAACCGCTCACAGATACGCAGTATTTT
d_gene: .
j_gene: TRBJ2-3
abundance: .
v_gene: TRBV6-1

CDR3aa: CASCPIGGSYEQYF
CDR3nt: TGTGCCAGCTGTCCAATCGGGGGCTCCTACGAGCAGTACTTC
d_gene: .
j_gene: TRBJ2-7
abundance: .
v_gene: TRBV6-6

CDR3aa: CASSLDRQGYEQYF
CDR3nt: TGTGCCAGCAGCTTGGACCGACAGGGGTACGAGCAGTACTTC
d_gene: TRBD1
j_gene: TRBJ2-7
abundance: once
v_gene: TRBV7-8

CDR3aa: CATRTGVNQPQHF
CDR3nt: TGTGCCACCAGGACAGGGGTCAATCAGCCCCAGCATTTT
d_gene: TRBD1
j_gene: TRBJ1-5
abundance: .
v_gene: TRBV10-3

CDR3aa: CASSIGDRGMEPQHF
CDR3nt: TGTGCCAGTAGTATTGGAGACAGGGGAATGGAGCCCCAGCATTTT
d_gene: TRBD1
j_gene: TRBJ1-5
abundance: .
v_gene: TRBV19

CDR3aa: CASSSTSGGQETQYF
CDR3nt: TGCGCCAGCAGCTCGACTAGCGGGGGCCAAGAGACCCAGTACTTC
d_gene: TRBD2
j_gene: TRBJ2-5
abundance: .
v_gene: TRBV5-1

CDR3aa: CASSVTTGTGYTF
CDR3nt: TGTGCCAGCAGCGTAACGACAGGGACCGGCTACACCTTC
d_gene: TRBD1
j_gene: TRBJ1-2
abundance: .
v_gene: TRBV9